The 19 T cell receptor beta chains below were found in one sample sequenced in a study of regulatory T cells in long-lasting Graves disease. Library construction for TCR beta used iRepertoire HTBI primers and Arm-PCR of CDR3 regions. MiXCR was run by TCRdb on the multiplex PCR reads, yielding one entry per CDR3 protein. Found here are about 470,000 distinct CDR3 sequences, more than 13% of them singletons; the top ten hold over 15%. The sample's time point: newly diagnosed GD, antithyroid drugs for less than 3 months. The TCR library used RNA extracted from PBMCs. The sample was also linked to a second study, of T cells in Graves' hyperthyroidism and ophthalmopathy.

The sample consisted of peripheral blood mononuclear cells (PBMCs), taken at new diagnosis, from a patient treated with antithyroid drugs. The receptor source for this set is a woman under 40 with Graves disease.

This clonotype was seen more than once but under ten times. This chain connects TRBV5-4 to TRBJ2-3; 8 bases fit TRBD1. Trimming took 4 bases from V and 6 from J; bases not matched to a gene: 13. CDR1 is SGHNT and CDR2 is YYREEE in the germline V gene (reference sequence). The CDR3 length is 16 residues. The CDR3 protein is CASSLLGQGLVDTQYF. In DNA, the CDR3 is TGTGCCAGCAGCCTCCTTGGACAGGGCTTGGTGGATACGCAGTATTTT.

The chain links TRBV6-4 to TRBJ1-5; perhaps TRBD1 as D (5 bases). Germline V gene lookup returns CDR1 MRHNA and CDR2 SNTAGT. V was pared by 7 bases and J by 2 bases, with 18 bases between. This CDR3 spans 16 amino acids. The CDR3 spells CASISVGGEGNQPQHF. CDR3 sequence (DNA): TGTGCCAGCATTAGTGTGGGGGGTGAGGGCAATCAGCCCCAGCATTTT.

The CDR3 sequence: CASNPSGRAYNEQFF. The CDR3 DNA follows: TGTGCCAGCAATCCTAGCGGGAGGGCCTACAATGAGCAGTTCTTC. This chain uses TRBV5-6 with TRBJ2-1, with 12 bases aligning to TRBD2. V lost 6 bases, J lost 2 bases, and 3 bases stayed unmatched. The germline CDR1 and CDR2 sequences are SGHDT and YYEEEE. There are 15 residues in the CDR3.

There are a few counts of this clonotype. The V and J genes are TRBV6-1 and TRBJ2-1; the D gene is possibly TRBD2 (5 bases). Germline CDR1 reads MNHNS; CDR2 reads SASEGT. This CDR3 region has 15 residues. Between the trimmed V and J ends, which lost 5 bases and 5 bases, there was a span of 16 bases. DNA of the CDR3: TGTGCCAGCAGTCCACGGGATGGAACCAACAATGAGCAGTTCTTC. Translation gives CASSPRDGTNNEQFF.

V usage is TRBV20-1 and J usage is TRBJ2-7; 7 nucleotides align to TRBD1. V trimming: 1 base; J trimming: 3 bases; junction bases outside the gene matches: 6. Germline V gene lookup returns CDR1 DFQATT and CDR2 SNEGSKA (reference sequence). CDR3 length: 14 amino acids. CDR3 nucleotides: TGCAGTGCTAGAGCTAGGGGACAGCTCTACGAGCAGTACTTC. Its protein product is CSARARGQLYEQYF.

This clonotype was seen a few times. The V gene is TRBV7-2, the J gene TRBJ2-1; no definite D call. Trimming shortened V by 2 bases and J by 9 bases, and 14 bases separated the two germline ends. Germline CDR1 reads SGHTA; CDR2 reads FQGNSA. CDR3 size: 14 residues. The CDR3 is CASSLNPLLGEQFF. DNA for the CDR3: TGTGCCAGCAGCTTAAATCCGCTTTTGGGTGAGCAGTTCTTC.

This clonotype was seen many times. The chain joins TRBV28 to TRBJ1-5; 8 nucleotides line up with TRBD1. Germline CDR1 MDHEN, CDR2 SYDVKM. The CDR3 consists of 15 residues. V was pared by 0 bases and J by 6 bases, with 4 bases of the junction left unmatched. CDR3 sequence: CASSLWAGGSQPQHF. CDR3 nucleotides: TGTGCCAGCAGTTTATGGGCAGGGGGCAGTCAGCCCCAGCATTTT. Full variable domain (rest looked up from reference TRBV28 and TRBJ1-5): DVKVTQSSRYLVKRTGEKVFLECVQDMDHENMFWYRQDPGLGLRLIYFSYDVKMKEKGDIPEGYSVSREKKERFSLILESASTNQTSMYLCASSLWAGGSQPQHFGDGTRLSIL.

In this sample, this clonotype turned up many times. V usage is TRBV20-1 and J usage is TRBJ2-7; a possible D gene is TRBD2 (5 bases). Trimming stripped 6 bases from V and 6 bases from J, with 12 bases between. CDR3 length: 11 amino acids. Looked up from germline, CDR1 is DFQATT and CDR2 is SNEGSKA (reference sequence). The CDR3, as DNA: TGCAGTGCGAGACTAATTAGCGAGCAGTACTTC. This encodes CSARLISEQYF.

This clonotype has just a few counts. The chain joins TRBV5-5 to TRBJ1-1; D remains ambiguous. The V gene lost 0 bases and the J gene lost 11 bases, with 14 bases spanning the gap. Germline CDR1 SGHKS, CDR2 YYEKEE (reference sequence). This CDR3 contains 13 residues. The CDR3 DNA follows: TGTGCCAGCAGCTTGGAGCGGGGTATGTTCGCTTTCTTT. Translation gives CASSLERGMFAFF. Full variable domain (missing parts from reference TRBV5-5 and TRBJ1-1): DAGVTQSPTHLIKTRGQQVTLRCSPISGHKSVSWYQQVLGQGPQFIFQYYEKEERGRGNFPDRFSARQFPNYSSELNVNALLLGDSALYLCASSLERGMFAFFGQGTRLTVV.

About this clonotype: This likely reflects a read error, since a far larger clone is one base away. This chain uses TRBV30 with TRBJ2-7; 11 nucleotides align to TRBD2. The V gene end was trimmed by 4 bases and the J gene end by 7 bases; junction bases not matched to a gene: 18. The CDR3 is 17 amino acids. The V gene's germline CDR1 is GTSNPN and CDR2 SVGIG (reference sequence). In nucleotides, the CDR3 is TGTGCCTGGACTCGGGGCAGGGCTACTAGCGGGGGCAATGAGCAGTACTTC. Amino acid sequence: CAWTRGRATSGGNEQYF.

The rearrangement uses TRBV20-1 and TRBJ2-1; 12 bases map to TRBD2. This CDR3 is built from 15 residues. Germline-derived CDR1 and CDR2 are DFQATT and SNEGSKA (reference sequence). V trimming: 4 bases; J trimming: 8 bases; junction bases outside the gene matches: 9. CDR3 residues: CSAKPTSGSPDEQFF. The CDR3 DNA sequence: TGCAGTGCTAAGCCGACTAGCGGGAGTCCCGATGAGCAGTTCTTC.

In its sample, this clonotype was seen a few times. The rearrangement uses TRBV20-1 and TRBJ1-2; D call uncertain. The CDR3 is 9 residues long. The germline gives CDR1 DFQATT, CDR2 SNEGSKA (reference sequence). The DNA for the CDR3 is TGCAGCGCAGACTATGGCTACACCTTC. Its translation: CSADYGYTF.

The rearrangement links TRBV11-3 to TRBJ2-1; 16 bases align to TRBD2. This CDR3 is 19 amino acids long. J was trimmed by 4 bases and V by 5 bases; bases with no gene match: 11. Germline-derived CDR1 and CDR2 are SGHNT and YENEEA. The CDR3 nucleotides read TGTGCCAGCAGCCAGGGACTAGCGGGAGGGCCGGTGGGGTACAATGAGCAGTTCTTC. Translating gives CASSQGLAGGPVGYNEQFF.

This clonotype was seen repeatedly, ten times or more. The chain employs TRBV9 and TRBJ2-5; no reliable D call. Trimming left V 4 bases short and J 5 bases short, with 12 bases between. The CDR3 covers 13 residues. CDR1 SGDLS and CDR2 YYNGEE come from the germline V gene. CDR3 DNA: TGTGCCAGCAGCTCACAACACAAGGAGACCCAGTACTTC. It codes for CASSSQHKETQYF.

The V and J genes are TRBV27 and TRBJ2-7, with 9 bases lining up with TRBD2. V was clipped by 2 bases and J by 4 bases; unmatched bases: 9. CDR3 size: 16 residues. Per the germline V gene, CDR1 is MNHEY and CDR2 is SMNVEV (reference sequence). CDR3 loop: CASSLGSASGNYEQYF. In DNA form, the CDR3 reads TGTGCCAGCAGTTTAGGTTCGGCTAGCGGGAATTACGAGCAGTACTTC.

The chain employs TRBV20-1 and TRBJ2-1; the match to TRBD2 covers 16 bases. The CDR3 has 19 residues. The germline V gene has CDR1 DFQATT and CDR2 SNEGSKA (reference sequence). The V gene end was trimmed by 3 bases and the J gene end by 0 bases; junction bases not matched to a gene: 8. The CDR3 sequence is CSARRGLAGGPSSYNEQFF. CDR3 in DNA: TGCAGTGCTAGGAGGGGACTAGCGGGAGGGCCTTCCTCCTACAATGAGCAGTTCTTC.

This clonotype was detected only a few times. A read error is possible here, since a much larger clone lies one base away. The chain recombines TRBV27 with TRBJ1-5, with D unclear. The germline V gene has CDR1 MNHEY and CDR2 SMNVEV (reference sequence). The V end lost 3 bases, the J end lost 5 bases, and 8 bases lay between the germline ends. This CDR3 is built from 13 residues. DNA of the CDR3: TGTGCCAGCAGTTTGGCGGCTGATCAGCCCCAGCATTTT. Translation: CASSLAADQPQHF.

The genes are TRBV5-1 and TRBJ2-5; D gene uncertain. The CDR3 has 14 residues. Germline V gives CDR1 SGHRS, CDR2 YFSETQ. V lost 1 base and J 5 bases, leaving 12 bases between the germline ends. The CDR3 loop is CASSLLGVRETQYF. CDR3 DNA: TGCGCCAGCAGCTTGCTCGGCGTGCGGGAGACCCAGTACTTC. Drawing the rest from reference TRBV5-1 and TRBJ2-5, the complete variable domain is KAGVTQTPRYLIKTRGQQVTLSCSPISGHRSVSWYQQTPGQGLQFLFEYFSETQRNKGNFPGRFSGRQFSNSRSEMNVSTLELGDSALYLCASSLLGVRETQYFGPGTRLLVL.

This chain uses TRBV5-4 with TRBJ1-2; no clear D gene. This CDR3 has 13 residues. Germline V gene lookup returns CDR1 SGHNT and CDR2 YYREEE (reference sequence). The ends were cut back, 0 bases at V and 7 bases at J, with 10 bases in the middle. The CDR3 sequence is CASSLEQRSGYTF. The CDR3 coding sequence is TGTGCCAGCAGCTTGGAACAGAGGAGTGGCTACACCTTC.